The sequence of this T cell receptor (beta chain) was determined in a study of PD-1 blockade in classical Hodgkin lymphoma. Whole-study findings and limits: Reports indicated that newly diagnosed patients had lower baseline TCR diversity than healthy donors did. CD4+ TCR diversity, unlike CD8+, climbed significantly by C4D1.

On this clone: Its antigen is undetermined.

The assay was immunoSEQ multiplex PCR, and TCRdb's table has in-frame clones only and misses some. The repertoire holds some 38,000 clones, with 76% as singletons. There was relapse after autologous stem cell transplantation in every patient, and there was variation in brentuximab vedotin exposure. Complete response, partial response or progressive disease was each patient's best response. The receptor comes from a human donor with classical Hodgkin lymphoma. The source was peripheral blood mononuclear cells (PBMCs), collected before the second cycle of nivolumab.

The DNA of the CDR3 is TGTGCCAGCAGCGGGGCTAGCGGGGGGTTCCAAGAGACCCAGTACTTC. Its translation is CASSGASGGFQETQYF. This sequence joins TRBV9 and TRBJ2-5, with 11 bases aligning to TRBD2. The V gene end was trimmed by 3 bases and the J gene end by 1 base; junction bases not matched to a gene: 5. Germline V gene sequence: CDR1 SGDLS, CDR2 YYNGEE. The CDR3 runs to 16 residues. Based on the CDR3 plus reference TRBV9 and TRBJ2-5, the full variable domain is DSGVTQTPKHLITATGQRVTLRCSPRSGDLSVYWYQQSLDQGLQFLIQYYNGEERAKGNILERFSAQQFPDLHSELNLSSLELGDSALYFCASSGASGGFQETQYFGPGTRLLVL.